A selection of T cell receptor beta chains follows, all from one sample in a study of identical twins. TCRdb reprocessed the 5' RACE reads via MiXCR and lists one record per CDR3 protein. The sample lists hundreds of thousands of distinct CDR3 sequences, roughly 12% occurring once. These records were also assigned to another study, of yellow fever vaccine responses in identical twins.

The specimen sequenced was PBMCs. Every receptor here comes from a woman aged 18-30 years in good health. The CDR3 runs from the conserved cysteine through the conserved F or W.

TRBJ2-2,TRBV12-3/TRBV12-4,17,CASSARTYRRDTGELFF
TRBJ2-1,TRBV7-9,14,CASSLREVSGEQFF
TRBJ2-1,TRBV20-1,14,CSAAEPGTRNEQFF
TRBJ2-5,TRBV11-2,13,CASSNPGQNTIYF
TRBJ2-5,TRBV2,17,CASKGWQGRAPQETQYF
TRBJ2-1,TRBV5-1,16,CASSLPLGTSGDEQFF
TRBJ2-7,TRBV12-3/TRBV12-4,19,CASSGSRTSGSSGSYEQYF
TRBJ2-1,TRBV27,13,CASSLEGWREQFF
TRBJ2-1,TRBV25-1,11,CASSESGGQFF
TRBJ2-2,TRBV2,14,CASSGQGVGGELFF
TRBJ2-2,TRBV24-1,16,CATSDPSGEASGELFF
TRBJ1-1,TRBV18,13,CASEERGRTEAFF
TRBJ1-1,TRBV7-2,15,CASSLVGLGNTEAFF
TRBJ2-2,TRBV28,14,CASSFGGRGGELFF
TRBJ2-3,TRBV3-1,18,CASSQDRLAGGNTDTQYF
TRBJ1-1,TRBV6-1,14,CASSELIQGTEAFF
TRBJ1-2,TRBV5-1,15,CASRVTQGSIYGYTF
TRBJ1-1,TRBV9,15,CASSEQTVGNTEAFF
TRBJ2-1,TRBV6-5,15,CASSSELAGFYEQFF
TRBJ2-5,TRBV7-9,15,CASSPGPGRDETQYF
TRBJ2-7,TRBV10-3,13,CAIRGTSGYEQYF
TRBJ2-1,TRBV20-1,17,CSARDPAGAGSYNEQFF
TRBJ2-7,TRBV3-1,16,CASSQDLAGVTYEQYF
TRBJ1-4,TRBV2,16,CASSETSGQGSEKLFF
TRBJ1-2,TRBV11-2,16,CASSLEGRWRKDGYTF
TRBJ2-5,TRBV24-1,17,CATSGGIVAGVRETQYF
TRBJ2-5,TRBV4-2,16,CASSRNLGLFQETQYF
TRBJ2-3,TRBV7-6,15,CASSLGTSGAGTQYF
TRBJ2-7,TRBV7-9,16,CASSFLRQGAAYEQYF
TRBJ1-5,TRBV20-1,15,CSASNVEVWGGPQHF
TRBJ2-3,TRBV10-3,16,CAIRRSGTGMSDTQYF
TRBJ2-3,TRBV6-1,15,CASREGAGGTDTQYF
TRBJ2-6,TRBV7-2,16,CASSLGGFTGANVLTF
TRBJ1-2,TRBV6-5,14,CASSFDRGPYGYTF
TRBJ1-2,TRBV11-2,15,CASSPPAGTNYGYTF
TRBJ2-2,TRBV29-1,13,CSVAQGNTGELFF
TRBJ2-1,TRBV5-1,18,CASSLPQAVKSSYNEQFF
TRBJ2-1,TRBV7-2,16,CASSLEPGLSRSGQFF